These 12 T cell receptor beta chains originate from one sample sequenced in a study of vaccination and CD4 T cells after COVID-19. The antigens these receptors bind are not known. Regarding treatment: approximately 11-day PBMC culture with coronavirus spike peptide pools or control peptides (ViraFEST assay). With the Oncomine TCR Beta short-read assay, DNA from cultured CD4+ T cells was sequenced. TCRdb used MiXCR to reprocess the PCR reads, holding one entry per CDR3 protein. The data contain roughly 11,000 distinct CDR3 sequences, about three quarters of them singletons. Sequenced: CD4+ T cells from blood, cultured in vitro. Receptor source: a human donor who had recovered from COVID-19.

The chain uses TRBV7-3 and TRBJ2-2; D remains ambiguous. Germline V gene sequence: CDR1 SGHTA, CDR2 FQGTGA. The CDR3 loop spans 16 amino acids. With 4 bases removed from V and 0 bases from J, the gap between germline ends came to 12 bases. CDR3 sequence reads: CASSSNRGANTGELFF. The DNA of the CDR3 is TGTGCCAGCAGCTCCAACCGAGGAGCGAACACCGGGGAGCTGTTTTTT.

The chain recombines TRBV20-1 with TRBJ1-2; D is unclear. V lost 3 bases, J lost 4 bases, and 15 bases lay in between. Germline CDR1 reads DFQATT; CDR2 reads SNEGSKA (reference sequence). CDR3 length: 14 residues. The CDR3: CSARAGVTSYGYTF. The CDR3 DNA follows: TGCAGTGCTAGGGCGGGCGTGACCTCCTATGGCTACACCTTC.

The rearrangement joins TRBV7-3 to TRBJ2-3, with D unresolved. This CDR3 contains 14 residues. Germline CDR1 and CDR2: SGHTA and FQGTGA. Trimming cost V 5 bases and J 3 bases, with 12 bases left between them. CDR3 sequence: CASSLRGGTDTQYF. DNA for the CDR3: TGTGCCAGCAGCCTGCGAGGCGGTACAGATACGCAGTATTTT.

This clonotype was found once. This chain links TRBV19 with TRBJ1-5; D ambiguous. Germline V gives CDR1 LNHDA, CDR2 SQIVND (reference sequence). The CDR3 is 13 residues long. V lost 4 bases and J 3 bases, leaving 7 bases between the germline ends. CDR3: CASSRTDNQPQHF. DNA for the CDR3: TGTGCCAGTAGTAGGACGGACAATCAGCCCCAGCATTTT. The full variable domain, with the rest looked up from reference TRBV19 and TRBJ1-5, is DGGITQSPKYLFRKEGQNVTLSCEQNLNHDAMYWYRQDPGQGLRLIYYSQIVNDFQKGDIAEGYSVSREKKESFPLTVTSAQKNPTAFYLCASSRTDNQPQHFGDGTRLSIL.

This clonotype was seen only a few times. The J gene is TRBJ1-2, the V gene TRBV6-1; D is undetermined. Per the germline V gene, CDR1 is MNHNS and CDR2 is SASEGT. The germline V and J ends were trimmed by 11 bases and 4 bases, with 17 bases remaining between them. This CDR3 spans 13 amino acids. CDR3 in DNA: TGTGCCTCCAAAGGCGAGGGAGGCTATGGCTACACCTTC. Translated, it gives CASKGEGGYGYTF.

This sequence joins TRBV20-1 and TRBJ1-6, with 10 bases identical to TRBD1. The CDR3 totals 16 residues. The germline CDR1 and CDR2 sequences are DFQATT and SNEGSKA (reference sequence). Unmatched junction bases numbered 12, after V lost 7 bases and J lost 6 bases. CDR3 amino acids: CSVVLGQGLRNSPLHF. CDR3 bases: TGCAGTGTCGTTCTGGGACAGGGGCTTCGTAATTCACCCCTCCACTTT.

V is TRBV5-1 and J is TRBJ1-1, with D unresolved. V was shortened by 0 bases and J by 3 bases, with 9 bases between the two germline ends. Germline V gives CDR1 SGHRS, CDR2 YFSETQ. This CDR3 has 14 amino acids. CDR3 protein: CASSLVGRYTEAFF. The CDR3 bases are TGCGCCAGCAGCTTGGTGGGGAGATACACTGAAGCTTTCTTT.

This clonotype has more than one count but fewer than ten. The chain carries TRBV19 and TRBJ1-2; possibly TRBD1 for D (6 bases). Germline V lookup: CDR1 LNHDA, CDR2 SQIVND (reference sequence). V was pared by 3 bases and J by 2 bases, with 16 bases between. The CDR3 is 16 residues long. In DNA form, the CDR3 reads TGTGCCAGTAGTATCACTGGGCGGGGGCTGAACTATGGCTACACCTTC. Its protein is CASSITGRGLNYGYTF.

V usage is TRBV12-3 or TRBV12-4 and J usage is TRBJ2-7; 8 bases agree with TRBD2. V was pared by 3 bases and J by 1 base, with 2 bases of the junction left unmatched. The CDR3 extends over 14 amino acids. The CDR3, as DNA: TGTGCCAGCAGTTTGGGACTAGAGTCCTACGAGCAGTACTTC. This gives the protein CASSLGLESYEQYF.

The V call is TRBV5-1, the J call TRBJ1-4; tentative D call: TRBD1 (5 bases). The ends were cut back, 0 bases at V and 8 bases at J, with 14 bases in the middle. CDR1 and CDR2 (germline): SGHRS, YFSETQ. The CDR3 extends over 15 amino acids. This chain's CDR3 is CASSLVGVGHEKLFF. CDR3 DNA: TGCGCCAGCAGCTTGGTAGGGGTTGGGCACGAAAAACTGTTTTTT.

The genes are TRBV28 and TRBJ2-2; 8 bases fit TRBD1. V dropped 6 bases and J dropped 7; count of bases not matched to a gene: 10. CDR3 length: 15 amino acids. CDR1 and CDR2 from the germline V gene are MDHEN and SYDVKM. The CDR3 coding sequence is TGTGCCAGCAGACCCGACAGGGGCGCTATCGGGGAGCTGTTTTTT. Translating it yields CASRPDRGAIGELFF.

The sample holds a few counts of this clonotype. The CDR3 DNA sequence: TGTGCCAGCAGGAAGGGGGGCCCCTCCTACGAGCAGTACTTC. This translates into CASRKGGPSYEQYF. The chain carries TRBV6-1 and TRBJ2-7; D tentatively reads TRBD1 or TRBD2 (6 bases each). The V gene lost 6 bases and the J gene lost 0 bases, with 12 bases spanning the gap. The CDR3 is made up of 14 amino acids. From germline, CDR1 is MNHNS and CDR2 SASEGT.